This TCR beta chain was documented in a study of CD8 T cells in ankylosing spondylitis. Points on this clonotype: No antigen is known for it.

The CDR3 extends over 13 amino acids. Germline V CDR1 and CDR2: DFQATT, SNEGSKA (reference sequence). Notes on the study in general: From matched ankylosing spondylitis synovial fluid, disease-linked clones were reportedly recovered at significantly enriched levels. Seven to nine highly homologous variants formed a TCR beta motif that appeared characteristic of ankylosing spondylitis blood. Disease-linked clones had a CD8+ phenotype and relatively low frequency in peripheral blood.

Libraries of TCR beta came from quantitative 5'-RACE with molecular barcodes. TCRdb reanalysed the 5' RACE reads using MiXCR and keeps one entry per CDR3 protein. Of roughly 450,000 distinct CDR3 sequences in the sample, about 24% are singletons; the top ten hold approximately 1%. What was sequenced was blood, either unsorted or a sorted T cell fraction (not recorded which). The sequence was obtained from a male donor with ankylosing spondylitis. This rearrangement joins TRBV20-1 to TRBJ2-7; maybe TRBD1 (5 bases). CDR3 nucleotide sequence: TGCAGCACGTTGGGGCGTACCCCCTACGAGCAGTACTTC. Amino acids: CSTLGRTPYEQYF.